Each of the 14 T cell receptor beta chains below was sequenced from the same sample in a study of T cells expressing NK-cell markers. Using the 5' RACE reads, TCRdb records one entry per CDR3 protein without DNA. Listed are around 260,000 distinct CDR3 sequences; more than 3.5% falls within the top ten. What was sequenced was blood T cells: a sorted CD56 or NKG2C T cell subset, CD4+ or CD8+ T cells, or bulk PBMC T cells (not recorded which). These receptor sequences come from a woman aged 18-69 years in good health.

The CDR3 is CASSLARGSDGYTF. The V call is TRBV7-2, the J call TRBJ1-2; without DNA, the TCRdb call of TRBD1 cannot be checked. This CDR3 has 14 amino acids. Germline-derived CDR1 and CDR2 are SGHTA and FQGNSA.

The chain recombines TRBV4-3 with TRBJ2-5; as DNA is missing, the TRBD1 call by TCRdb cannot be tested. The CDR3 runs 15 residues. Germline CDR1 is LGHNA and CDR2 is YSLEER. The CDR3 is CASSQDGAAGVTQYF.

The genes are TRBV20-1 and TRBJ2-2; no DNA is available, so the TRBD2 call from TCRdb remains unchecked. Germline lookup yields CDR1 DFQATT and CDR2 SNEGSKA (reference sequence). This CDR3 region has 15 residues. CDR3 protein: CSAAPSGRGTGELFF.

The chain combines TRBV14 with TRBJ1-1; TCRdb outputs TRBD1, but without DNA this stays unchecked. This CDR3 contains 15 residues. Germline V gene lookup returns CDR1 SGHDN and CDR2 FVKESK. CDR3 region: CASSQDVPGDTEAFF. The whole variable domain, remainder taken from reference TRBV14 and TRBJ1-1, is EAGVTQFPSHSVIEKGQTVTLRCDPISGHDNLYWYRRVMGKEIKFLLHFVKESKQDESGMPNNRFLAERTGGTYSTLKVQPAELEDSGVYFCASSQDVPGDTEAFFGQGTRLTVV.

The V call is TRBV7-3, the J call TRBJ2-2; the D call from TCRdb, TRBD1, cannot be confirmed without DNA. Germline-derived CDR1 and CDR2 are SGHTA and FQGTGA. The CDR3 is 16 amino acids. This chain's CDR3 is CASSPLPRGRDGELFF.

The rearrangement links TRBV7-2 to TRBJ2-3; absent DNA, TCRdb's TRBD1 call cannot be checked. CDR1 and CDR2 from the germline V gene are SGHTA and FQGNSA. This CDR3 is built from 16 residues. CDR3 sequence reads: CASSLGAGGSTDTQYF.

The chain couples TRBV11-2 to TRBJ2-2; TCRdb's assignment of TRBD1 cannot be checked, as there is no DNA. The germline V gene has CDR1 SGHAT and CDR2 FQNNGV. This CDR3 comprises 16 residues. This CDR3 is CASSIRQGGVTGELFF.

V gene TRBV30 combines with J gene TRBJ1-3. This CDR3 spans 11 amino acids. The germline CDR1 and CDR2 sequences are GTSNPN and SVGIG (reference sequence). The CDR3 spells CAWNSGNTIYF.

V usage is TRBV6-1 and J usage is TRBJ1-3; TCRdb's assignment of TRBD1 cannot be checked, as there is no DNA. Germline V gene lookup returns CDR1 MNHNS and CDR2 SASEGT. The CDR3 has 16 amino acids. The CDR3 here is CASSQQGEFSGNTIYF.

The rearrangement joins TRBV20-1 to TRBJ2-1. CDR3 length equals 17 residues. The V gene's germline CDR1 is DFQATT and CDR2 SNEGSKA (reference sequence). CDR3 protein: CSARDALAGRSYNEQFF.

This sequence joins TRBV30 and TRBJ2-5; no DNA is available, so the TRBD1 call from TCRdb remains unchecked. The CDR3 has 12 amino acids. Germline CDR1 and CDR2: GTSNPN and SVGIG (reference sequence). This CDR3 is CAWRQGGETQYF.

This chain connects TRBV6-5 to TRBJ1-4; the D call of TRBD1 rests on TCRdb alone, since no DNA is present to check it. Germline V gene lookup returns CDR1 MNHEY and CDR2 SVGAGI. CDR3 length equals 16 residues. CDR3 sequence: CASSYTLTGILEKLFF.

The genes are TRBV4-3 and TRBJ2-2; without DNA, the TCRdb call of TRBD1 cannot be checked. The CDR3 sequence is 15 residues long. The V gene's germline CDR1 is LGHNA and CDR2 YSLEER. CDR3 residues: CASSPKDRDTGELFF.

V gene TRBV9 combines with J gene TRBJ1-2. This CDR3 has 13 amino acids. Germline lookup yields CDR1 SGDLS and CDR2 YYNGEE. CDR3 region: CASSGRSLYGYTF.